The entry below gives a single T cell receptor (beta chain) sequence along with its context. Its antigen is still unknown. Profiled with immunoSEQ multiplex PCR; TCRdb holds only in-frame clones, not every one. This sample has around 75,000 clones, with roughly 89% found just once. The record originates from a study of OX40 agonist ivuxolimab in advanced cancers. Notes on the study in general: Clonal expansion from baseline to week 6 occurred in both CD4+ and CD8+ T cells. Specificity for antigen went undetermined in the expanded peripheral T cells.

CDR3 size: 14 residues. Germline-derived CDR1 and CDR2 are MDHEN and SYDVKM. With 5 bases removed from V and 5 bases from J, the gap between germline ends came to 15 bases. The chain links TRBV28 to TRBJ1-2; no clear D gene. The sequence was collected from an adult with an advanced solid tumor such as melanoma, head and neck, liver or kidney cancer. This material consisted of CD4+ or CD8+ T cells sorted from blood, taken in a trial of the OX40 agonist ivuxolimab. In DNA form, the CDR3 reads TGTGCCAGCAGTCCACGGGGTTTGGGGTATGGCTACACCTTC. Translating it yields CASSPRGLGYGYTF.